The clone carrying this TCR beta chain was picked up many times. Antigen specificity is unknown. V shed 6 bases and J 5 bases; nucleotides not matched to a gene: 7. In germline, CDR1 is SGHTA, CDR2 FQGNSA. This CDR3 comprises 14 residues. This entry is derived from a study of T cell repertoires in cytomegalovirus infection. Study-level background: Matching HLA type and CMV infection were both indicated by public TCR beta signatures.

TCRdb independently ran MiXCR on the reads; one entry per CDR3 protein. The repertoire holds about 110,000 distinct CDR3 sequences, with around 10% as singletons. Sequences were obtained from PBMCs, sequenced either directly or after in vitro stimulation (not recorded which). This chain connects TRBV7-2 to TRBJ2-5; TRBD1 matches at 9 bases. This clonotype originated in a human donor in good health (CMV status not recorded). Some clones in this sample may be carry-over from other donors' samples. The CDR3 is CASSLRDRDETQYF. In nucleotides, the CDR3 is TGTGCCAGCAGTTTACGGGACAGGGATGAGACCCAGTACTTC.